Presented here are 2 T cell receptor beta chains from one specimen sequenced in a study of blood T cell repertoires in COVID-19. Measured with immunoSEQ multiplex PCR; TCRdb has only the in-frame clones, and not every one. This table holds fewer than 350,000 clones, around nine tenths found once. Sequencing was carried out using peripheral blood. These TCRs come from a man aged 40-50 years with active or convalescent COVID-19.

This chain links TRBV10-2 with TRBJ2-7; D is unresolved. Germline V gene data show CDR1 as WSHSY and CDR2 as SAAADI. This CDR3 region has 13 residues. Trimming removed 8 bases from V and 0 bases from J, with 11 bases in between. This CDR3 is CASGGKSSYEQYF. The CDR3 nucleotides are TGCGCCAGCGGCGGAAAAAGCTCCTACGAGCAGTACTTC.

The CDR3 spells CASIETGAGNTIYF. For the CDR3, the DNA is TGTGCCAGCATAGAAACGGGGGCTGGAAACACCATATATTTT. The chain is built from TRBV6-5 and TRBJ1-3; D is possibly TRBD1 (5 bases). The length of the CDR3 is 14 residues. The V end lost 7 bases, the J end lost 2 bases, and 12 bases lay between the germline ends. Germline CDR1 and CDR2: MNHEY and SVGAGI.